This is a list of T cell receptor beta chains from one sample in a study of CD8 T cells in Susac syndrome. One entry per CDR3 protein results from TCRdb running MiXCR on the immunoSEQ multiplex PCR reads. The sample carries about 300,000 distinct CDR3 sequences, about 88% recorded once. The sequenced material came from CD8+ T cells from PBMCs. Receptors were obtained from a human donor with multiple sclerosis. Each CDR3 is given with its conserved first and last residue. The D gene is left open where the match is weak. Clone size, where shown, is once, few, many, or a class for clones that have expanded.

DNA: TGCAGTGCTATTGCTAACAGGGACATATCCTACGAGCAGTACTTC; CDR3: CSAIANRDISYEQYF; D: -; J: TRBJ2-7; V: TRBV20-1; size: -
DNA: TGTGCCAGCGGGCCAGGAGGGGGCGAGCAGTACTTC; CDR3: CASGPGGGEQYF; D: -; J: TRBJ2-7; V: TRBV2; size: -
DNA: TGTGCCAGAACCAGGGGAGACCAGTACAGATGCCTCGATAGCAATCAGCCCCAGCATTTT; CDR3: CARTRGDQYRCLDSNQPQHF; D: -; J: TRBJ1-5; V: TRBV5-3; size: -
DNA: TGCAGTGAAAAAGGCAGGGGATACAATGAGCAGTTCTTC; CDR3: CSEKGRGYNEQFF; D: -; J: TRBJ2-1; V: TRBV29-1; size: -
DNA: TGTGCCTGGGAAAGCGGATCTGGAGTCAATGAGCAGTTCTTC; CDR3: CAWESGSGVNEQFF; D: -; J: TRBJ2-1; V: TRBV30; size: -
DNA: TGTGCCATCAGTGAGTCCTGGGCGGGGGGGCTTAACAATGAGCAGTTCTTC; CDR3: CAISESWAGGLNNEQFF; D: TRBD2; J: TRBJ2-1; V: TRBV10-3; size: -
DNA: TGTGCCAGCAGTTACTCGACAGGGGGCTCTAGGGAGACCCAGTACTTC; CDR3: CASSYSTGGSRETQYF; D: TRBD1; J: TRBJ2-5; V: TRBV6-5; size: -
DNA: TGTGCCAGCAGTTTATTAAGGTTTGGCGGGGGGGCCGGCAATGAGCAGTTCTTC; CDR3: CASSLLRFGGGAGNEQFF; D: TRBD2; J: TRBJ2-1; V: TRBV27; size: -
DNA: TGTGCCAGTAAAATGGGCAGGGGGACTGGAACTGAAGCTTTCTTT; CDR3: CASKMGRGTGTEAFF; D: TRBD1; J: TRBJ1-1; V: TRBV19; size: -
DNA: TGTGCCAGCAGCTTCGGTGAGAACACCGGGGAGCTGTTTTTT; CDR3: CASSFGENTGELFF; D: -; J: TRBJ2-2; V: TRBV5-8; size: -
DNA: TGTGCCACCAGTGACCTCGACCGGGGGGGGAAGGGAAATGAGCAGTTCTTC; CDR3: CATSDLDRGGKGNEQFF; D: TRBD2; J: TRBJ2-1; V: TRBV24-1; size: -
DNA: TGTGCCAGCAGCCCCCTGAAGGTCGGCGGGGAGCTGTTTTTT; CDR3: CASSPLKVGGELFF; D: -; J: TRBJ2-2; V: TRBV7-9; size: -
DNA: TGTGCCAGCAAAATGGTAATAGCGGGACACTCTGGGGCCAACGTCCTGACTTTC; CDR3: CASKMVIAGHSGANVLTF; D: TRBD2; J: TRBJ2-6; V: TRBV27; size: -
DNA: TGTGCCAGCAGCTTAGGTGGGGGGCCTACCTACGAGCAGTACTTC; CDR3: CASSLGGGPTYEQYF; D: -; J: TRBJ2-7; V: TRBV7-2; size: -
DNA: TGTGCCAGTAGTTCAGGTACGGGTCCCCAGCATTTT; CDR3: CASSSGTGPQHF; D: -; J: TRBJ1-5; V: TRBV19; size: -
DNA: TGTGCCTGGAGAGAAGGACAAAGCAATCAGCCCCAGCATTTT; CDR3: CAWREGQSNQPQHF; D: -; J: TRBJ1-5; V: TRBV30; size: -
DNA: TGTGCCAGTAGTCGGGGACTAGCGGGAGTGGTAGAGACCCAGTACTTC; CDR3: CASSRGLAGVVETQYF; D: TRBD2; J: TRBJ2-5; V: TRBV19; size: -
DNA: TGTGCCAGCAGCTTCGCTAGCGGGGAGGCAGATACGCAGTATTTT; CDR3: CASSFASGEADTQYF; D: TRBD2; J: TRBJ2-3; V: TRBV13; size: -
DNA: TGTGCCAGCGCTCGCGGGCTGTACTACGAGCAGTACTTC; CDR3: CASARGLYYEQYF; D: -; J: TRBJ2-7; V: TRBV6-2/TRBV6-3; size: -
DNA: TGTGCCAGCAGTGGGTTGGGGCAGGGAACTAGCGGGAGCGACGAGCAGTTCTTC; CDR3: CASSGLGQGTSGSDEQFF; D: TRBD2; J: TRBJ2-1; V: TRBV2; size: -
DNA: TGTGCCAGCAGCCAGTCGGGGAATGAGCAGTTCTTC; CDR3: CASSQSGNEQFF; D: -; J: TRBJ2-1; V: TRBV3-1; size: few
DNA: TGCAGCGTTGACCTTGCTGGGCCGGGTAGCGCCCCCTACGAGCAGTACTTC; CDR3: CSVDLAGPGSAPYEQYF; D: -; J: TRBJ2-7; V: TRBV29-1; size: -
DNA: TGTGCCAGCAGTGCCGGGACAGGGAATGAGAAGAACACTGAAGCTTTCTTT; CDR3: CASSAGTGNEKNTEAFF; D: TRBD1; J: TRBJ1-1; V: TRBV2; size: -
DNA: TGTGCCTGGATACTTGGGGAGGGATCCCGCACAGATACGCAGTATTTT; CDR3: CAWILGEGSRTDTQYF; D: TRBD2; J: TRBJ2-3; V: TRBV30; size: -
DNA: TGTGCCAGCAGCTTAGGTCCCGGGACAGGGGACTCCTACGAGCAGTACTTC; CDR3: CASSLGPGTGDSYEQYF; D: TRBD1; J: TRBJ2-7; V: TRBV11-2; size: -
DNA: TGCGCCAGCAGCCAAGATCAGGCTATATACAATGAGCAGTTCTTC; CDR3: CASSQDQAIYNEQFF; D: -; J: TRBJ2-1; V: TRBV4-3; size: -
DNA: TGTGCCAGTAGAAACTACAATGAGCAGTTCTTC; CDR3: CASRNYNEQFF; D: -; J: TRBJ2-1; V: TRBV19; size: -
DNA: TGTGCCTGGAGTTTGGGTTCTGCAACTAATGAAAAACTGTTTTTT; CDR3: CAWSLGSATNEKLFF; D: -; J: TRBJ1-4; V: TRBV30; size: -
DNA: TGTGCCAGTAGTTTCCTAGCGGGAGGGCCCCTTTACAATGAGCAGTTCTTC; CDR3: CASSFLAGGPLYNEQFF; D: TRBD2; J: TRBJ2-1; V: TRBV19; size: -
DNA: TGTGCCAGCAGTGAAGGGCGCTCGTCGTACTTC; CDR3: CASSEGRSSYF; D: -; J: TRBJ2-7; V: TRBV2; size: -
DNA: TGTGCCAGCAGCTTAGTCGGGGGGGGCCTATATGGCTACACCTTC; CDR3: CASSLVGGGLYGYTF; D: -; J: TRBJ1-2; V: TRBV11-2; size: -
DNA: TGTGCCAGCAGCTTGGTTTCGGCGGGACGGATGAACACTGAAGCTTTCTTT; CDR3: CASSLVSAGRMNTEAFF; D: -; J: TRBJ1-1; V: TRBV5-4; size: -
DNA: TGTGCCAGCAGTCGAATGCCGGGACAGGTATATCAGCCCCAGCATTTT; CDR3: CASSRMPGQVYQPQHF; D: TRBD1; J: TRBJ1-5; V: TRBV2; size: -
DNA: TGTGCCAGCAGCCAAGAGGTCTCCCATACGCAGTATTTT; CDR3: CASSQEVSHTQYF; D: -; J: TRBJ2-3; V: TRBV4-2; size: -
DNA: TGCAGTGCCTCGGACGGTTCCTACGAGCAGTACTTC; CDR3: CSASDGSYEQYF; D: -; J: TRBJ2-7; V: TRBV20-1; size: -
DNA: TGTGCCAGCAGCAAAGCGACAGGGTTTCCAGATACGCAGTATTTT; CDR3: CASSKATGFPDTQYF; D: TRBD1; J: TRBJ2-3; V: TRBV13; size: -
DNA: TGTGCCTGGAGGAACGGGGGACTGGGAGCTTTCTTT; CDR3: CAWRNGGLGAFF; D: -; J: TRBJ1-1; V: TRBV30; size: -
DNA: TGCGCCAGCAGCCAAGAGTCCGGATTCCCTGGGGCCAACGTCCTGACTTTC; CDR3: CASSQESGFPGANVLTF; D: -; J: TRBJ2-6; V: TRBV4-3; size: -